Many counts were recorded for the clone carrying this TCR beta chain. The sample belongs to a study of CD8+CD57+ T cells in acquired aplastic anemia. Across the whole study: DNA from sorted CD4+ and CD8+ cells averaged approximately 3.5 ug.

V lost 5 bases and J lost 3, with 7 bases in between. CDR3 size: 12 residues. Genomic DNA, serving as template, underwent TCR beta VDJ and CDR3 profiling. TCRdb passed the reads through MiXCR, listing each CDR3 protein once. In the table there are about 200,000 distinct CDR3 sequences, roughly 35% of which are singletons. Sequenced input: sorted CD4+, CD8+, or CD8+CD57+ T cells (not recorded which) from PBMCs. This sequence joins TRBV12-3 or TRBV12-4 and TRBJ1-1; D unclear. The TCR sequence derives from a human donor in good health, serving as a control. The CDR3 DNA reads TGTGCCAGCAGTAGGTGGGACACTGAAGCTTTCTTT. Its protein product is CASSRWDTEAFF.